Shown below are 21 T cell receptor beta chains from a single sample sequenced in a study of blood T cells in healthy people across ages. For the second PCR, which ran for roughly 7 to 11 cycles, a sample-barcoded 5' primer and a J-beta primer mix were used. Each CDR3 protein is one row after TCRdb ran MiXCR on the 5' RACE reads. The table includes approximately 780,000 distinct CDR3 sequences, approximately 24% detected once. These data were also filed under a second study, of T cells of mothers and their children.

Sequencing was carried out using blood. The source is a boy aged 5-17 years in good health.

This clonotype has a handful of counts. V and J are TRBV13 and TRBJ2-1; D is unresolved. The J call may not be correct, given that the DNA end is closer to TRBJ2-7. CDR3 length: 14 amino acids. CDR1 is PRHDT and CDR2 is FYEKMQ in the germline V gene (reference sequence). CDR3: CASSRPMVRYEQYF. The CDR3, as DNA: TGTGCCAGCAGCCGACCCATGGTAAGGTACGAGCAGTACTTC.

The table lists this clonotype with a count of one. The chain employs TRBV24-1 and TRBJ1-1, with unresolved D. Per germline, CDR1 KGHDR and CDR2 SFDVKD. The V end was cut by 5 bases, the J end by 1 base, with 4 bases between. This CDR3 has 12 residues. CDR3 protein: CATSGSNTEAFF. For the CDR3, the DNA is TGTGCCACCAGTGGCTCGAACACTGAAGCTTTCTTT.

This clonotype was picked up one time. The chain couples TRBV3-1 to TRBJ1-1; 7 bases line up with TRBD1. Germline V gene data show CDR1 as LGHDT and CDR2 as YNNKEL (reference sequence). V shed 3 bases and J 4 bases; nucleotides not matched to a gene: 11. This CDR3 is 16 amino acids long. For the CDR3, the DNA is TGTGCCAGCAGCCATGCAGGGGGGGTTATTTTCACTGAAGCTTTCTTT. Its protein is CASSHAGGVIFTEAFF.

V usage is TRBV28 and J usage is TRBJ2-7; no reliable D call. Trimming cost V 6 bases and J 3 bases, with 15 bases left between them. The CDR3 is made up of 14 amino acids. CDR1 and CDR2 from the germline V gene are MDHEN and SYDVKM. CDR3 bases: TGTGCCAGCAGCCACAGACGAGTCAACTACGAGCAGTACTTC. As protein: CASSHRRVNYEQYF.

Here the CDR3 reads CSASPWTSVETETQYF. The CDR3 nucleotides read TGCAGTGCTAGTCCCTGGACTAGCGTCGAGACGGAGACCCAGTACTTC. The chain employs TRBV20-1 and TRBJ2-5; 9 bases map to TRBD2. Trimming took 3 bases from V and 5 from J; bases not matched to a gene: 13. Germline V gene lookup returns CDR1 DFQATT and CDR2 SNEGSKA (reference sequence). There are 16 residues in the CDR3.

This clonotype was counted only a few times. The chain joins TRBV12-5 to TRBJ2-6; D not resolved. The CDR3 contains 12 residues. The germline gives CDR1 LGHNT, CDR2 FRNRAP. For the CDR3, the DNA is TGTGCCTGGAATTCTGGGGCCAACGTCCTGACTTTC. This encodes CAWNSGANVLTF.

The rearrangement links TRBV13 to TRBJ1-1; D might be TRBD1 (6 bases). Germline CDR1 and CDR2: PRHDT and FYEKMQ (reference sequence). The CDR3 sequence is 15 residues long. Trimming removed 0 bases from V and 1 base from J, with 9 bases in between. The CDR3 DNA reads TGTGCCAGCAGCTTAGGCCTGGGACAGAACACTGAAGCTTTCTTT. Its protein is CASSLGLGQNTEAFF.

CDR3 sequence reads: CSATGLLGEQFF. CDR3 DNA sequence: TGCAGTGCTACAGGGCTCTTAGGAGAGCAGTTCTTC. The chain has TRBV20-1 and TRBJ2-5, with a tentative D call TRBD1 (5 bases). The J call may not be correct, given that the DNA end is closer to TRBJ2-1. From germline, CDR1 is DFQATT and CDR2 SNEGSKA (reference sequence). CDR3 size: 12 residues.

This clonotype was observed many times. The chain employs TRBV13 and TRBJ2-5, with 7 bases lining up with TRBD1. Germline loops: CDR1 PRHDT, CDR2 FYEKMQ (reference sequence). The CDR3 spans 14 residues. Trimming removed 0 bases from V and 6 bases from J; junction bases left unmatched: 4. The CDR3 region is CASSLGQGTKTQYF. CDR3 coding DNA: TGTGCCAGCAGCTTAGGACAGGGGACGAAGACCCAGTACTTC.

V and J are TRBV2 and TRBJ2-7; the D is unclear. The CDR3 covers 13 residues. Germline loops: CDR1 SNHLY, CDR2 FYNNEI. V was shortened by 4 bases and J by 4 bases, with 11 bases between the two germline ends. The CDR3 loop reads CASSVSGEYEQYF. The CDR3 bases are TGTGCCAGCAGTGTATCAGGAGAGTACGAGCAGTACTTC.

The J gene is TRBJ1-5, the V gene TRBV10-3, with TRBD1 matching 11 bases. The CDR3 runs 16 residues. V gave up 3 bases and J gave up 5 bases; unmatched junction bases: 6. Germline-derived CDR1 and CDR2 are ENHRY and SYGVKD. This CDR3 is CAISEARDRGDQPQHF. The CDR3, as DNA: TGTGCCATCAGTGAAGCCCGGGACAGGGGGGATCAGCCCCAGCATTTT.

The chain carries TRBV4-1 and TRBJ1-1; TRBD1 is a possible D gene (6 bases). The V gene lost 3 bases and the J gene lost 5 bases, with 16 bases spanning the gap. This CDR3 region has 15 residues. CDR1 is MGHRA and CDR2 is YSYEKL in the germline V gene. The CDR3 sequence is CASSQVGQRGTEAFF. CDR3 sequence (DNA): TGCGCCAGCAGCCAGGTTGGCCAGAGGGGGACTGAAGCTTTCTTT.

Regarding this clonotype: One junction end disagrees with the germline gene, perhaps due to a read error. The rearrangement links TRBV7-7 to TRBJ2-3; D is unresolved. CDR1 and CDR2 (germline): SSHAT, FNYEAQ (reference sequence). This CDR3 is built from 14 residues. CDR3 protein: CASSLGAASDTQYF. DNA of the CDR3: TGTGCCAGCAGCTTAGGGGCGGCCTCAGATACACAGTATTTT.

This clonotype came up once. V gene TRBV5-1 combines with J gene TRBJ2-7, with D possibly matching TRBD1 (6 bases). The length of the CDR3 is 14 residues. The germline CDR1 and CDR2 sequences are SGHRS and YFSETQ. V dropped 4 bases and J dropped 3 bases, with 14 bases sitting between them. The CDR3 loop is CASSRGTTNYEQYF. CDR3 coding DNA: TGCGCCAGCAGCCGAGGGACAACCAACTACGAGCAGTACTTC. Full variable domain (outside the CDR3, taken from reference TRBV5-1 and TRBJ2-7): KAGVTQTPRYLIKTRGQQVTLSCSPISGHRSVSWYQQTPGQGLQFLFEYFSETQRNKGNFPGRFSGRQFSNSRSEMNVSTLELGDSALYLCASSRGTTNYEQYFGPGTRLTVT.

The sample holds one count of this clonotype. This rearrangement joins TRBV7-2 to TRBJ2-5; 7 nucleotides agree with TRBD1. Looked up from germline, CDR1 is SGHTA and CDR2 is FQGNSA. The CDR3 has 14 residues. V was pared by 6 bases and J by 4 bases, with 8 bases of the junction left unmatched. The CDR3 sequence is CASRRGQVGETQYF. The DNA for the CDR3 is TGTGCCAGCAGGCGCGGACAGGTGGGAGAGACCCAGTACTTC.

The CDR3 DNA follows: TGTGCCAGCAGCTTCCCGACAGGGGCGAGCACTGAAGCTTTCTTT. This codes for CASSFPTGASTEAFF. This chain connects TRBV7-8 to TRBJ1-1, with TRBD1 matching 8 bases. This CDR3 has 15 residues. In germline, CDR1 is SGHVS, CDR2 FQNEAQ. V lost 3 bases, J lost 4 bases, and 7 bases stayed unmatched.

This rearrangement joins TRBV7-9 to TRBJ1-4; a possible D gene is TRBD1 (6 bases). The CDR3 runs to 14 residues. Germline V gene lookup returns CDR1 SEHNR and CDR2 FQNEAQ (reference sequence). V lost 5 bases and J lost 5, with 12 bases in between. The CDR3 DNA reads as TGTGCCAGCAGCCAGACAGGCTCCAATGAAAAACTGTTTTTT. As protein: CASSQTGSNEKLFF.

In this sample, this clonotype turned up a few times. This chain uses TRBV9 with TRBJ2-1; TRBD2 agrees at 9 bases. V lost 7 bases, J lost 12 bases, and 8 bases stayed unmatched. The CDR3 is 12 residues long. Germline V lookup: CDR1 SGDLS, CDR2 YYNGEE. The CDR3 sequence: CASLAGDLRQFF. The CDR3 coding sequence is TGTGCCAGCTTAGCGGGGGACCTCAGGCAGTTCTTC.

This clonotype showed up many times. The chain joins TRBV5-1 to TRBJ2-1; D is uncertain. The CDR3 contains 11 residues. Trimming took 4 bases from V and 5 from J, leaving 4 bases between them. Per the germline V gene, CDR1 is SGHRS and CDR2 is YFSETQ. In DNA, the CDR3 is TGCGCCAGCAGCGTCAACAATGAGCAGTTCTTC. Protein product: CASSVNNEQFF.

This sequence joins TRBV5-1 and TRBJ2-3, with 9 bases matching TRBD2. The CDR3 sequence is 17 residues long. Germline lookup yields CDR1 SGHRS and CDR2 YFSETQ. Trimming took 4 bases from V and 0 from J; bases not matched to a gene: 9. This CDR3 reads CASSQWSGGSSTDTQYF. In nucleotides, the CDR3 is TGCGCCAGCAGCCAGTGGAGCGGGGGGTCTAGCACAGATACGCAGTATTTT.

This chain connects TRBV11-2 to TRBJ1-4, with D perhaps TRBD1 (6 bases). In germline, CDR1 is SGHAT, CDR2 FQNNGV. The CDR3 length is 17 residues. The V end lost 2 bases, the J end lost 11 bases, and 24 bases lay between the germline ends. The CDR3 region has the DNA TGTGCCAGCAGCTTATTTCCTTTAGACAGGCCTGGGCCCAAACTGTTTTTT. Its protein product is CASSLFPLDRPGPKLFF.